One TCR beta chain is described in this entry. This sample is part of a study of blood T cell repertoires in COVID-19. Across the whole study: The analysed material was cDNA or gDNA that came from T cells, B-cell-depleted T cells, or PBMCs.

The ends were cut back, 6 bases at V and 4 bases at J, with 10 bases in the middle. The CDR3 extends over 13 amino acids. Germline V gives CDR1 MNHEY, CDR2 SVGAGI. In the original processing: Estimated nucleated cell counts came from reference gene primer amplification. The repertoire was sequenced with immunoSEQ multiplex PCR; TCRdb's copy has only in-frame clones and lacks some. The DNA was the basis for D and trimming; V, J and clone size are from that table. The sample lists under 250,000 clones; about 89% were seen once. Sample: peripheral blood. The chain recombines TRBV6-5 with TRBJ1-5; D is possibly TRBD1 (6 bases). The TCR comes from a middle-aged woman with acute or convalescent COVID-19. Here the CDR3 reads CASRRGPNQPQHF. CDR3 nucleotide sequence: TGTGCCAGCAGGCGGGGGCCGAATCAGCCCCAGCATTTT.